This TCR beta chain comes out of a study of blood T cell repertoires in COVID-19. At the level of the study: Samples of COVID-19 (acute and convalescent) were obtained from the United States, Italy and Spain.

In the original processing: Amplification of reference gene primers provided the estimated nucleated cell counts. Profiling relied on immunoSEQ multiplex PCR, and the TCRdb table lists in-frame clones only, not all of them. That table gives V, J and clone size, and the DNA gave D and trimming. The sample holds 100,000 to 150,000 clones, roughly 85% seen once. The CDR3 has 13 amino acids. The V end was cut by 5 bases, the J end by 4 bases, with 11 bases between. The germline V gene encodes CDR1 SGHTA and CDR2 FQGNSA. The source of this sequence is a woman older than 75 with COVID-19, enrolled during active disease. The chain couples TRBV7-2 to TRBJ1-2; D remains ambiguous. The material sequenced was peripheral blood. The CDR3 spells CASSPTSGYGYTF. CDR3 DNA: TGTGCCAGCAGCCCAACAAGCGGCTATGGCTACACCTTC.